Following are 5 T cell receptor beta chains from one sample sequenced in a study of blood T cell repertoires in COVID-19. The data were produced by immunoSEQ multiplex PCR, yet TCRdb's version contains in-frame clones alone and is incomplete. The data contain 90,000 to 110,000 clones, about four fifths of them singletons. The sequenced material came from peripheral blood. These receptor sequences come from a woman aged 70-85 years with acute or convalescent COVID-19.

The V gene is TRBV7-9, the J gene TRBJ2-7; 8 bases map to TRBD2. Per germline, CDR1 SEHNR and CDR2 FQNEAQ (reference sequence). V dropped 6 bases and J dropped 3; count of bases not matched to a gene: 10. CDR3 length: 15 amino acids. The CDR3 region is CASSPGAGVRYEQYF. CDR3 bases: TGTGCCAGCAGTCCGGGAGCGGGGGTGCGCTACGAGCAGTACTTC. The variable domain in full, with the rest retrieved from reference TRBV7-9 and TRBJ2-7, is DTGVSQNPRHKITKRGQNVTFRCDPISEHNRLYWYRQTLGQGPEFLTYFQNEAQLEKSRLLSDRFSAERPKGSFSTLEIQRTEQGDSAMYLCASSPGAGVRYEQYFGPGTRLTVT.

This chain uses TRBV7-2 with TRBJ1-5; 7 positions match TRBD1. Losses at the gene ends were 5 bases for V and 0 bases for J; bases not matched to a gene: 13. The length of the CDR3 is 18 residues. Looked up from germline, CDR1 is SGHTA and CDR2 is FQGNSA. The CDR3 region is CASSLGNWDSRSNQPQHF. The CDR3 nucleotides read TGTGCCAGCAGCCTAGGGAACTGGGACAGTCGTAGCAATCAGCCCCAGCATTTT.

The chain has TRBV29-1 and TRBJ2-1; 7 positions match TRBD1. Trimming cost V 7 bases and J 9 bases; bases outside gene matches: 9. Germline assignment: CDR1 SQVTM and CDR2 ANQGSEA. This CDR3 has 12 amino acids. CDR3 nucleotide sequence: TGCAGCGGGACAGGAGAAGGAGGTGAGCAGTTCTTC. It translates to CSGTGEGGEQFF.

The V and J genes are TRBV6-2 or TRBV6-3 and TRBJ1-2, with 11 bases fitting TRBD1. Germline CDR1 reads MNHEY; CDR2 reads SVGEGT. V dropped 4 bases and J dropped 8; count of bases not matched to a gene: 6. The CDR3 runs to 14 residues. CDR3 sequence reads: CASSSDRGPWGYTF. The CDR3 DNA reads TGTGCCAGCAGTTCGGACAGGGGGCCGTGGGGCTACACCTTC.

The chain is built from TRBV19 and TRBJ2-2; 11 bases align to TRBD2. Germline trimming cut 9 bases from V and 8 bases from J; bases unmatched to any gene: 23. The length of the CDR3 is 19 residues. Germline V lookup: CDR1 LNHDA, CDR2 SQIVND (reference sequence). This CDR3 reads CASRQPPGLAAFLGGELFF. Written as DNA, the CDR3 is TGTGCCAGCAGACAGCCTCCGGGACTAGCGGCCTTTCTCGGGGGGGAGCTGTTTTTT.